The T cell receptor (beta chain) described here comes from a study of human T cells and chemical hapten exposure. The wider study: Each patch test put 0.01% DPC on the upper back, and results were read at 6 days.

Per the germline V gene, CDR1 is SGDLS and CDR2 is YYNGEE. With V trimmed by 1 base and J by 2 bases, 3 bases remained unmatched. CDR3 length equals 15 residues. General study results and limits: PT1 expanded TCR numbers tracked positively with patch test score. Expanded TCR sets contained significantly more large CDR3 similarity clusters than controls.

One entry per CDR3 protein, called by TCRdb with MiXCR from the RACE reads. Of over 100,000 distinct CDR3 sequences in the sample, 9% to 9.5% are singletons; the top ten hold approximately 2.8%. This clonotype was seen ten or more times. What it recognizes is unknown. The time point was: patch test 2, 6 weeks after DPC sensitization. This sample's treatment: therapeutic diphenylcyclopropenone sensitization with weekly scalp DPC. Blood, whole and unfractionated, served as the source for total RNA extraction. Material: whole blood, obtained in connection with sensitization to the hapten diphenylcyclopropenone (DPC). The chain has TRBV9 and TRBJ2-7, with TRBD2 identical over 10 bases. The clonotype comes from a woman aged 40 to 49 with alopecia areata. Some clones in this sample may be carry-over from other donors' samples. The CDR3 protein is CASSVSTSGAYEQYF. As DNA, the CDR3 is TGTGCCAGCAGCGTAAGTACTAGCGGGGCCTACGAGCAGTACTTC.